The entry below gives a single T cell receptor (beta chain) sequence along with its context. Its antigen has not been determined. No base quality values were provided; no much bigger clone lies one nucleotide off. This record comes from a study of T cells in Graves' hyperthyroidism and ophthalmopathy (dated by TCRdb to between 2017 and 2020). General notes on the study: Peripheral blood samples were taken at the time of initial diagnosis, prior to any treatment. The 100 or so discovery patients were randomly split 7:3 into training and test sets. The paper reports TCR Vbeta CDR3 sequencing of over 120 peripheral blood samples: around 41 ophthalmopathy, approximately 74 hyperthyroidism and around 17 progressor patients. Prospective prediction of ophthalmopathy was tested in an independent validation cohort consisting of 18 to 20 hyperthyroidism patients and 15 or so patients who later progressed to ophthalmopathy. Once sampling was done, hyperthyroidism patients were given methimazole at a starting dose of 30 mg daily, whereas ophthalmopathy patients were given high-dose intravenous methylprednisolone. To identify TCR V-J signatures that set the groups apart, the researchers used a discovery cohort of about a hundred patients, made up of under 45 with Graves' ophthalmopathy and approximately 57 with stable Graves' hyperthyroidism. Thyroid tissue and blood T-cell repertoires from more than 5 Graves' hyperthyroidism patients were also compared in the study. Paper-wide results and their limitations: No statistical method was used to fix the sample size in advance, and group allocation was not hidden from the investigators. In validation, the model predicted progression to ophthalmopathy with approximately 70% sensitivity and approximately 78% specificity, a median of 6.5 months before onset. Blood samples also contained most of the expanded thyroid clonotypes (frequency above 0.001), which suggests that blood repertoires may reflect thyroid immune responses. Ophthalmopathy was separated from stable hyperthyroidism by a 13 V-J signature model, with 85% to 90% sensitivity and approximately 81% specificity obtained in cross-validation and 80%/75% obtained in testing.

TCR beta CDR3 regions were amplified from RNA transcripts. A first-round RT-PCR of the TCR CDR3 used the HTBI primer set with the Qiagen OneStep RT-PCR kit. The libraries were constructed in a second round of multiplex PCR and then size-selected and purified. Sequencing of the libraries was done on an Illumina HiSeq2000 using paired-end 100 bp reads. Regarding the original processing steps: SOAPnuke was used to process the raw data, with reads discarded if the reads contained adapters or uncalled bases, had a mean Phred below 15, or lacked an exact constant-primer or identifier match. High-quality paired reads were merged with COPE v1.2.5, and unique nucleotide sequences were defined as clonotypes. Clonotypes were aligned to IMGT TRBV, TRBD and TRBJ reference segments using MiTCR v1.1. Analysis was restricted to V-J combinations with a frequency above 0.0001, which covered over 98% of repertoires. The TCS score was defined as F50 (clonal expansion) divided by E x V (chaos), with BLOSUM62-based TCRdist calculated between CDR3 peptides within each V-J. Welch's t-statistics and random forest reduced 450 to 600 V-J features to about 12, which were used in a naive Bayes classifier (R e1071). The public reads were reanalyzed by TCRdb: fastp trimming at Q25, MiXCR alignment, in-frame beta chains only. Entries that share a CDR3 protein sequence are merged under the most common genes and DNA. V and J calls and clone size were set by TCRdb, not the authors. The table for this sample lists 450,000 to 500,000 distinct CDR3 sequences; 20% to 25% of them were counted only once. About 53% of the sample belongs to the ten largest clones.

Moderately to severely active disease, a Clinical Activity Score of at least 3, a NOSPECS grade of at least 4, and a duration under 3 months were present in ophthalmopathy patients. Any patient with an uncontrolled infection, another autoimmune disease, pregnancy or lactation was excluded. Diagnoses relied on clinical symptoms, serum thyroxine and TRAb, thyroid ultrasound and orbital computed tomography. Ficoll-Paque density gradient centrifugation was used to isolate PBMCs from around 10 ml of fresh peripheral blood. Trizol reagent was used to extract total RNA, and RNA quality was then checked on an Agilent 2100 Bioanalyzer. From the cysteine through the phenylalanine, the CDR3 covers 12 amino acids. The kept DNA is CDR3 alone, 36 bases in frame from the first base. Reading the germline V gene (reference sequence) gives CDR1 GTSNPN and CDR2 SVGIG. V is shortened by 8 bases, J by 5 bases, and the region joining them spans 15 bases.

This sequence was found in a woman in her 70s with Graves' ophthalmopathy. The sequencing sample was made of blood. The rearranged chain carries TRBV30 and TRBJ2-5; the D gene is possibly TRBD1 or TRBD2, each agreeing over 5 bases. CDR3 reads: CALHRDGETQYF. At the DNA level, the sequence is TGTGCCCTGCACCGGGACGGGGAGACCCAGTACTTC.